Each of the 10 T cell receptor beta chains below was sequenced from the same sample in a study of shared clonotypes between healthy human individuals (TCRdb year 2020). Receptor amplification or capture employed the immunoSEQ multiplex PCR assay. Imported from immuneACCESS, the table was reduced by TCRdb to in-frame sequences with V and J called. These copies leave out some clones; in studies compared against another copy, an unresolved V gene accounts for under half, and the cause of the remainder is not known. Present in this sample are about 300,000 clones, roughly 70% of which were seen just once. The top ten clones comprise 9% to 12% of the sample. Sequenced sample: memory CD4+ T cells sorted from blood. Interpreted using the paper, the cell subset or site label stands for: CD45RA-negative fraction. The receptors were sampled from a young man in good health.

Remarks on this clone: A read error may explain this, as a much larger clone is one base away. The genes are TRBV9 and TRBJ1-1; D call uncertain. Germline V gene sequence: CDR1 SGDLS, CDR2 YYNGEE. There are 14 residues in the CDR3. Trimming removed 4 bases at V and 1 base at J, with 11 bases between. Here the CDR3 DNA reads TGTGCCAGCAGCTTGTCGCAGGCGAACACTGAAGCTTTCTTT. Translated: CASSLSQANTEAFF. The whole variable domain, filled in from reference TRBV9 and TRBJ1-1, reads DSGVTQTPKHLITATGQRVTLRCSPRSGDLSVYWYQQSLDQGLQFLIQYYNGEERAKGNILERFSAQQFPDLHSELNLSSLELGDSALYFCASSLSQANTEAFFGQGTRLTVV.

The rearrangement uses TRBV11-2 and TRBJ2-1; 11 bases map to TRBD2. This CDR3 is 14 amino acids long. J was trimmed by 6 bases and V by 5 bases; bases with no gene match: 3. Germline V gives CDR1 SGHAT, CDR2 FQNNGV. The CDR3 DNA is TGTGCCAGCAGCCCGGGACTAGCGGCCAATGAGCAGTTCTTC. Encoded protein: CASSPGLAANEQFF. The full variable domain, its missing parts supplied by reference TRBV11-2 and TRBJ2-1, is EAGVAQSPRYKIIEKRQSVAFWCNPISGHATLYWYQQILGQGPKLLIQFQNNGVVDDSQLPKDRFSAERLKGVDSTLKIQPAKLEDSAVYLCASSPGLAANEQFFGPGTRLTVL.

This clone was observed a single time. This chain connects TRBV18 to TRBJ1-2; 8 nucleotides agree with TRBD1. This CDR3 spans 17 amino acids. Unmatched junction bases numbered 17, after V lost 6 bases and J lost 5 bases. Germline V CDR1 and CDR2: KGHSH, LQKENI. The CDR3 nucleotides are TGTGCCAGCTCGCTAGACAGGGGACAAAGGTCGGGATATGGCTACACCTTC. Amino acid sequence: CASSLDRGQRSGYGYTF.

V is TRBV6-1 and J is TRBJ2-3, with 13 bases that match TRBD2. J lost 2 bases, V lost 2 bases, and 10 bases had no gene match. The CDR3 runs 19 residues. CDR1 and CDR2 (germline): MNHNS, SASEGT. CDR3 amino acids: CASSERTAGLAGITDTQYF. CDR3 bases: TGTGCCAGCAGTGAACGAACAGCGGGACTAGCGGGAATCACAGATACGCAGTATTTT.

CDR3 nucleotide sequence: TGTGCCAGCAGCTCGGTGCGGGGCTACGAGCAGTACTTC. Its protein is CASSSVRGYEQYF. The chain links TRBV7-2 to TRBJ2-7; a weak D match, TRBD2 (6 bases). V lost 4 bases to trimming and J lost 3 bases, with 10 bases between them. CDR3 length: 13 residues. Germline CDR1 is SGHTA and CDR2 is FQGNSA.

The rearrangement joins TRBV10-2 to TRBJ2-5, with D uncertain. Near its end, the DNA agrees better with TRBJ2-7, so the J call may be wrong. The CDR3 sequence is 13 residues long. Germline CDR1 reads WSHSY; CDR2 reads SAAADI. The CDR3 region is CASSESTTYEQYF. The DNA for the CDR3 is TGCGCCAGCAGTGAGAGTACAACCTACGAGCAGTACTTC.

Only one count was recorded for this clone. This chain joins TRBV5-6 and TRBJ1-1; 7 bases map to TRBD1. The CDR3 length is 14 residues. With 4 bases clipped from V and 1 base from J, the junction kept 4 bases outside the gene matches. Germline values: CDR1 SGHDT, CDR2 YYEEEE. The CDR3 DNA sequence: TGTGCCAGCAGCGTGGACAGGAGGAACACTGAAGCTTTCTTT. Its protein product is CASSVDRRNTEAFF.

The genes are TRBV7-6 and TRBJ2-2; a possible D gene is TRBD1 (6 bases). This CDR3 is built from 13 residues. Per the germline V gene, CDR1 is SGHVS and CDR2 is FNYEAQ. The ends were cut back, 3 bases at V and 6 bases at J, with 8 bases in the middle. CDR3 sequence reads: CASSFGGPGELFF. In nucleotides, the CDR3 is TGTGCCAGCAGCTTTGGGGGCCCCGGGGAGCTGTTTTTT.

The chain employs TRBV6-6 and TRBJ2-7; D possibly corresponds to TRBD2 (5 bases). The CDR3 is 16 residues long. Deletions cut 2 bases from V and 2 bases from J, with 16 bases between. The V gene's germline CDR1 is MNHNY and CDR2 SVGAGI (reference sequence). The CDR3 loop reads CASSYPTRRLAYEQYF. The CDR3 DNA sequence: TGTGCCAGCAGTTACCCGACAAGGAGGTTAGCCTACGAGCAGTACTTC.

This clone appeared a single time. This rearrangement joins TRBV19 to TRBJ1-1; a possible D gene is TRBD1 (5 bases). V lost 7 bases to trimming and J lost 3 bases, with 15 bases between them. CDR3 length: 14 residues. CDR1 is LNHDA, CDR2 SQIVND, per germline (reference sequence). CDR3 nucleotide sequence: TGTGCCAGTATGGGTGGTTGGGGGGACACTGAAGCTTTCTTT. Translated, it gives CASMGGWGDTEAFF.